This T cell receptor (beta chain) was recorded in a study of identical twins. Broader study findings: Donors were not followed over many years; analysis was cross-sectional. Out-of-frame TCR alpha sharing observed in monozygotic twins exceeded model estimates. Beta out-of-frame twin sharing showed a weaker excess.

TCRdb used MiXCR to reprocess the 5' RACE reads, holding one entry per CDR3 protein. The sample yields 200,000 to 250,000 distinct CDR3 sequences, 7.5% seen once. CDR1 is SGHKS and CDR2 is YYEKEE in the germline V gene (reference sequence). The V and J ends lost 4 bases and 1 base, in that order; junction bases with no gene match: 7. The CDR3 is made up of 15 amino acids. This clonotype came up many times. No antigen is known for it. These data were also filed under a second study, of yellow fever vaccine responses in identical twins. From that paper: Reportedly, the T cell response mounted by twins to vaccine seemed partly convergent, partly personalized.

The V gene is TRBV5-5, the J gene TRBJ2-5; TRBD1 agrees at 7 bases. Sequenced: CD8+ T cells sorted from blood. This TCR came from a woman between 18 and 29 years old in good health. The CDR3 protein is CASSPVRGRQETQYF. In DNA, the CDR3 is TGTGCCAGCAGCCCGGTGAGGGGGCGCCAAGAGACCCAGTACTTC.